The rows below give T cell receptor beta chains drawn from one sample of a study of cytomegalovirus exposure and HLA in healthy donors. TCRdb's table, derived via immunoSEQ multiplex PCR, lists solely in-frame clones and lacks some. This sample has under 40,000 clones; 76% occur once, and the top ten carry roughly 7.9%. Specimen: PBMCs. Every receptor here comes from a woman in her 30s in good health and CMV-seropositive. The CDR3 runs from the conserved cysteine through the conserved F or W. The D gene is left open where the match is weak. Expanded clones are given a class, and other clones once, few, many or no size at all.

>TRBV19|.|TRBJ1-5|.|17
CASSIDFSQDRNQPQHF
TGTGCCAGTAGTATAGACTTCTCTCAGGACAGAAATCAGCCCCAGCATTTT
>TRBV30|.|TRBJ1-4|.|15
CAWSATVMVREKLFF
TGTGCCTGGAGTGCGACAGTGATGGTTCGAGAAAAACTGTTTTTT
>TRBV6-1|.|TRBJ2-7|TRBD1|15
CASSDLGQAGYEQYF
TGTGCCAGCAGTGACCTGGGACAGGCAGGCTACGAGCAGTACTTC
>TRBV6-1|once|TRBJ2-1|.|14
CATSGTYSYNEQFF
TGTGCCACCTCCGGGACTTACTCCTACAATGAGCAGTTCTTC
>TRBV11-2|.|TRBJ1-1|.|14
CASSLTRLGTEAFF
TGTGCCAGCAGTCTCACGCGGTTGGGCACTGAAGCTTTCTTT
>TRBV7-3|.|TRBJ1-1|.|15
CASSLSGGLGTEAFF
TGTGCCAGCAGCTTAAGCGGCGGCCTCGGCACTGAAGCTTTCTTT
>TRBV6-5|.|TRBJ1-1|.|15
CASSYLGAGRNEAFF
TGTGCCAGCAGTTACCTGGGGGCAGGGCGTAATGAAGCTTTCTTT
>TRBV28|.|TRBJ1-5|.|13
CASSTGWSQPQHF
TGTGCCAGCAGTACCGGGTGGAGTCAGCCCCAGCATTTT
>TRBV2|.|TRBJ2-2|TRBD1|15
CASTQTGGRPGELFF
TGTGCCAGCACCCAGACAGGGGGGCGTCCCGGGGAGCTGTTTTTT
>TRBV2|once|TRBJ1-5|.|14
CASRVEYSNQPQHF
TGTGCCAGCAGGGTAGAATATAGCAATCAGCCCCAGCATTTT
>TRBV2|once|TRBJ2-7|.|15
CASSVVDRLGDEQYF
TGTGCCAGCAGTGTGGTCGACAGGCTAGGGGACGAGCAGTACTTC
>TRBV30|.|TRBJ1-1|.|12
CAWSVQGAEAFF
TGTGCCTGGAGTGTACAGGGCGCTGAAGCTTTCTTT
>TRBV28|.|TRBJ1-1|.|13
CASTLQGRTEAFF
TGTGCCAGCACCCTACAGGGCCGAACTGAAGCTTTCTTT
>TRBV5-4|.|TRBJ2-2|TRBD2|15
CASSSGTSGTGELFF
TGTGCCAGCAGTTCTGGGACTAGCGGGACCGGGGAGCTGTTTTTT
>TRBV11-2|.|TRBJ1-1|.|13
CASSLGPNTEAFF
TGTGCCAGCAGCTTAGGGCCGAACACTGAAGCTTTCTTT
>TRBV27|.|TRBJ2-7|.|13
CASSSSAPYEQYF
TGTGCCAGCAGTTCGAGTGCCCCCTACGAGCAGTACTTC